This TCR beta chain was sequenced for a study of persistence of HIV-infected CD4 T cells. Concerning this clone: Its specificity is unknown.

This CDR3 is built from 15 residues. The V gene lost 2 bases and the J gene lost 3 bases, with 10 bases spanning the gap. Germline V lookup: CDR1 LGHDT, CDR2 YNNKEL (reference sequence). An overlapping HIV-1 Gag peptide pool stimulated these cells at about 0.9 ug/peptide/mL. Memory cells lacking CD40L and CD69 with high CD45RO were sorted. This was the immunoSEQ version 4 assay in survey mode. Method: immunoSEQ multiplex PCR; TCRdb's copy keeps in-frame clones and lacks some. This sample has tens of thousands of clones, with about four fifths found just once. This clonotype was sampled from an adult man with HIV who was CMV-seropositive. The specimen was CD4+ T cells sorted from PBMCs after roughly 18-hour stimulation, collected from a patient who received antiretroviral therapy. This chain joins TRBV3-1 (or the pseudogene TRBV3-2) and TRBJ2-2, with D maybe TRBD1 (6 bases). The DNA of the CDR3 is TGTGCCAGCAGCCAAATAGGGACACACACCGGGGAGCTGTTTTTT. Translated, it gives CASSQIGTHTGELFF.